This record covers a single T cell receptor (beta chain). This entry comes from a study of blood T cell repertoires in COVID-19. Study context: T cells, B-cell-depleted T cells, or PBMCs supplied cDNA or gDNA.

The CDR3 runs 11 residues. Trimming left V 8 bases short and J 4 bases short, with 5 bases between. Germline loops: CDR1 SNHLY, CDR2 FYNNEI. One Seattle source followed patients from active infection through their disease course. Profiled with immunoSEQ multiplex PCR; TCRdb holds only in-frame clones, not every one. The sample lists a few hundred thousand clones; 88% were seen once. The origin of this receptor is a woman in her thirties with COVID-19, enrolled during active disease. The sequenced sample consisted of peripheral blood. This chain joins TRBV2 and TRBJ2-2; D is unclear. This CDR3 reads CASLSTGELFF. The DNA for the CDR3 is TGTGCCAGCCTAAGCACCGGGGAGCTGTTTTTT.